One and the same sample provided the 18 T cell receptor beta chains below, sequenced in a study of shared clonotypes between healthy human individuals. Profiling relied on immunoSEQ multiplex PCR, and the TCRdb table lists in-frame clones only, not all of them. This table holds more than 900,000 clones, 75% to 85% found once. The sample comprised memory CD4+ T cells from PBMCs. Indicated subset: CD45RA-negative fraction. These receptor sequences come from a man aged 18 to 30 in good health. Some clones in this sample may be carry-over from other donors' samples.

J is TRBJ1-5 and V is TRBV28; D is ambiguous. This CDR3 region has 14 residues. V lost 10 bases and J 6 bases, leaving 19 bases between the germline ends. Germline CDR1 reads MDHEN; CDR2 reads SYDVKM. The CDR3 DNA reads as TGTGCCACAAAAAGCGGCGGTCGGGCTCAGCCCCAGCATTTT. The encoded protein is CATKSGGRAQPQHF.

The rearrangement uses TRBV5-1 and TRBJ2-7; 11 bases line up with TRBD1. J gave up 3 bases and V 5 bases, and 10 bases lay outside the gene matches. The length of the CDR3 is 16 residues. The germline V gene encodes CDR1 SGHRS and CDR2 YFSETQ. CDR3 amino acids: CASRPSSGTGGYEQYF. CDR3 coding DNA: TGCGCCAGCAGACCCTCCTCCGGGACAGGGGGCTACGAGCAGTACTTC. The full variable domain, rest sourced from reference TRBV5-1 and TRBJ2-7, is KAGVTQTPRYLIKTRGQQVTLSCSPISGHRSVSWYQQTPGQGLQFLFEYFSETQRNKGNFPGRFSGRQFSNSRSEMNVSTLELGDSALYLCASRPSSGTGGYEQYFGPGTRLTVT.

The gene calls are TRBV27 and TRBJ1-4, with a possible D match to TRBD1 (6 bases). The V gene's germline CDR1 is MNHEY and CDR2 SMNVEV (reference sequence). The germline V and J ends were trimmed by 5 bases and 4 bases, with 17 bases remaining between them. The CDR3 contains 16 residues. The CDR3: CASSPGPGHVNEKLFF. DNA of the CDR3: TGTGCCAGCAGTCCGGGGCCGGGACATGTTAATGAAAAACTGTTTTTT.

The rearrangement joins TRBV5-1 to TRBJ2-3; 8 nucleotides match TRBD1. The CDR3 runs to 15 residues. The V gene end was trimmed by 2 bases and the J gene end by 3 bases; junction bases not matched to a gene: 5. Germline values: CDR1 SGHRS, CDR2 YFSETQ. CDR3 region: CASSLPTGGTDTQYF. The CDR3, as DNA: TGCGCCAGCAGCTTACCAACAGGGGGGACAGATACGCAGTATTTT.

The chain employs TRBV5-1 and TRBJ2-5; TRBD2 matches 8 bases. The V gene's germline CDR1 is SGHRS and CDR2 YFSETQ. Unmatched junction bases numbered 8, after V lost 0 bases and J lost 7 bases. CDR3 length: 15 residues. In DNA, the CDR3 is TGCGCCAGCAGCTTGGTGCCAGCGGGAGATGGGACCCAGTACTTC. Amino acid sequence: CASSLVPAGDGTQYF.

This clone was detected only a few times. CDR3 loop: CASRGAGEGLFF. As DNA, the CDR3 is TGCGCCAGCAGGGGGGCCGGAGAGGGACTGTTTTTT. The V call is TRBV10-2, the J call TRBJ1-4; TRBD1 is a possible D gene (6 bases). V was clipped by 6 bases and J by 13 bases, with 15 bases between them. This CDR3 is 12 amino acids long. The V gene's germline CDR1 is WSHSY and CDR2 SAAADI.

The chain couples TRBV28 to TRBJ2-7; D possibly corresponds to TRBD1 (6 bases). Germline CDR1 is MDHEN and CDR2 is SYDVKM. V was cut by 2 bases and J by 4 bases, with 12 bases left in between. There are 14 residues in the CDR3. The CDR3 DNA sequence: TGTGCCAGCAGTTTAGACAGGTCCGCGTACGAGCAGTACTTC. Protein product: CASSLDRSAYEQYF.

The V gene is TRBV12-2, the J gene TRBJ2-7; TRBD1, the table's D call, was not compared with the DNA. TRBV12-2 counts as a pseudogene. The length of the CDR3 is 12 residues. This chain's CDR3 is CASRLDGPRQYF. CDR3 DNA: TGTGCAAGTCGCCTAGATGGGCCGCGGCAGTACTTC.

The V gene is TRBV23-1, the J gene TRBJ2-7; a possible D gene is TRBD1 (6 bases). TRBV23-1 carries the ORF label, with uncertain function. This CDR3 comprises 12 residues. Trimming stripped 8 bases from V and 0 bases from J, with 8 bases between. The CDR3 bases are TGCGCCAGCCCGGACAGCTCCTACGAGCAGTACTTC. Translation: CASPDSSYEQYF.

The rearrangement uses TRBV28 and TRBJ1-2, with 7 bases aligning to TRBD1. Unmatched junction bases numbered 9, after V lost 3 bases and J lost 8 bases. The CDR3 runs to 14 residues. Germline V gene data show CDR1 as MDHEN and CDR2 as SYDVKM. The CDR3 spells CASSFQQGIVGYTF. The CDR3 nucleotides are TGTGCCAGCAGTTTTCAACAGGGGATTGTGGGCTACACCTTC.

The CDR3 DNA reads TGCGCCAGCAGCTTGGCCTCGAACACCGGGGAGCTGTTTTTT. This sequence encodes CASSLASNTGELFF. The chain couples TRBV5-1 to TRBJ2-2; D gene uncertain. The CDR3 has 14 residues. Per the germline V gene, CDR1 is SGHRS and CDR2 is YFSETQ. Trimming stripped 0 bases from V and 0 bases from J, with 3 bases between.

The chain recombines TRBV4-2 with TRBJ1-4; TRBD1 agrees at 10 bases. From germline, CDR1 is LGHNA and CDR2 YNFKEQ. This CDR3 has 15 amino acids. V lost 3 bases and J lost 7; bases outside the gene matches: 5. CDR3 nucleotide sequence: TGTGCCAGCAGCCAGGACAGGGGGAAGGTTGAAAAACTGTTTTTT. Its protein product is CASSQDRGKVEKLFF.

V gene TRBV28 combines with J gene TRBJ1-2; possible D gene TRBD1, 5 bases. The CDR3 loop spans 14 amino acids. V shed 8 bases and J shed 6 bases, with 19 bases lying between them. From germline, CDR1 is MDHEN and CDR2 SYDVKM. CDR3 protein: CASLRTTRKDGYTF. The CDR3 nucleotides are TGTGCCAGCTTGAGGACAACTCGTAAGGATGGCTACACCTTC.

The chain couples TRBV19 to TRBJ1-1, with D unresolved. Trimming took off 2 bases at V and 0 bases at J, with 10 bases between the two ends. The CDR3 has 15 residues. The germline V gene encodes CDR1 LNHDA and CDR2 SQIVND (reference sequence). The CDR3 DNA follows: TGTGCCAGTAGTATATCCAGACTCCTGAACACTGAAGCTTTCTTT. Translation: CASSISRLLNTEAFF.

V usage is TRBV7-9 and J usage is TRBJ1-5; no clear D gene. The V end lost 0 bases, the J end lost 2 bases, and 14 bases lay between the germline ends. The CDR3 runs 17 residues. Germline assignment: CDR1 SEHNR and CDR2 FQNEAQ (reference sequence). CDR3 residues: CASSLASGRVGNQPQHF. The CDR3 region has the DNA TGTGCCAGCAGCTTAGCCTCGGGGAGGGTTGGCAATCAGCCCCAGCATTTT.

The genes are TRBV6-4 and TRBJ2-3; D not certain. Looked up from germline, CDR1 is MRHNA and CDR2 is SNTAGT. V was cut by 6 bases and J by 2 bases, with 12 bases left in between. The CDR3 runs to 14 residues. The CDR3 DNA reads TGTGCCAGCAGCCCCCAGATGAACACAGATACGCAGTATTTT. Its translation is CASSPQMNTDTQYF.

The V call is TRBV5-1, the J call TRBJ2-7; no clear D gene. The germline CDR1 and CDR2 sequences are SGHRS and YFSETQ. Trimming removed 4 bases at V and 1 base at J, with 12 bases between. The length of the CDR3 is 14 residues. In DNA, the CDR3 is TGCGCCAGCAGCCCGCGCGTCACTTCCTACGAGCAGTACTTC. Protein product: CASSPRVTSYEQYF.

V usage is TRBV28 and J usage is TRBJ2-7; D not certain. Deletions cut 5 bases from V and 0 bases from J, with 14 bases between. The CDR3 sequence is 15 residues long. Germline lookup yields CDR1 MDHEN and CDR2 SYDVKM. CDR3 sequence: CASSPQRANSYEQYF. CDR3 nucleotide sequence: TGTGCCAGCAGTCCGCAACGGGCCAACTCCTACGAGCAGTACTTC.